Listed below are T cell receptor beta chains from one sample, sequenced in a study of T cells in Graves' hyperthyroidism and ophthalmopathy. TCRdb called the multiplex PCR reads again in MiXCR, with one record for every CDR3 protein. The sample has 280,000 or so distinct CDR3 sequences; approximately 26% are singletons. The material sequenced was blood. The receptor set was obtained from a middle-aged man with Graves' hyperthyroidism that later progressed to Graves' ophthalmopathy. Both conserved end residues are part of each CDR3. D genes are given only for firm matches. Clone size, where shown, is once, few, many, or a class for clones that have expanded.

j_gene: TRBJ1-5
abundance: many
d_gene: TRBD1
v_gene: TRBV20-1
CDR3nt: TGCAGTGCTAGGCCCCTCAACAGGGGTGGGAATCAGCCCCAGCATTTT
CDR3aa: CSARPLNRGGNQPQHF

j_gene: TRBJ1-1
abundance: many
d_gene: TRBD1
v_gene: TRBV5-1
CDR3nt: TGCGCCAGCAGCTTGGGGACCCAACAGGGGGCGGCGAACACTGAAGCTTTCTTT
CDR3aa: CASSLGTQQGAANTEAFF

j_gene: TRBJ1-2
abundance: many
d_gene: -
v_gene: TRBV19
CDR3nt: TGTGCCAGTAGTAACGGTGCGCCTACCCCGGGTGGCTACACCTTC
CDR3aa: CASSNGAPTPGGYTF

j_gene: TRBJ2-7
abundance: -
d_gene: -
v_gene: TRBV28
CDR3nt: TGTGCCAGCCAGTCCGGCGGGCCCCTTTACGAGCAGTACTTC
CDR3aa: CASQSGGPLYEQYF

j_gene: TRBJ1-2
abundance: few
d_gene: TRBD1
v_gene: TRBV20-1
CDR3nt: TGCAGTGCTAGAGGAGGACAGGGGTCACGGTATGGCTACACCTTC
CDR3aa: CSARGGQGSRYGYTF

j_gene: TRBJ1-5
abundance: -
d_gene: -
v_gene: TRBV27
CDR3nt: TGTGCCAGCGGTGATAAACACAGAGCCTATCAGCCCCAGCATTTT
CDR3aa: CASGDKHRAYQPQHF

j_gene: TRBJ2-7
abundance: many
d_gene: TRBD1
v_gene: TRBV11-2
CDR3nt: TGTGCCAGCAGCTTTGGGACAGGGGGCGCCCCCCCTTACGAGCAGTACTTC
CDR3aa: CASSFGTGGAPPYEQYF

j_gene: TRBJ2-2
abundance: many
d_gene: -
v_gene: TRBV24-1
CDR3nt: TGTGCCACCAGTGATGGCCTACAAGTGAACACCGGGGAGCTGTTTTTT
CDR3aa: CATSDGLQVNTGELFF

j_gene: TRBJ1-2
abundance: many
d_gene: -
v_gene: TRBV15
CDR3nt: TGTGCCACCAGCAGAGAGAGGGGTAACTATGGCTACACCTTC
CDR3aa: CATSRERGNYGYTF

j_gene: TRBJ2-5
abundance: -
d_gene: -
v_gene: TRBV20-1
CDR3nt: TGCAGTGCCCTACCTCTAGCGACCGGTCAAGAGACCCAGTACTTC
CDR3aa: CSALPLATGQETQYF

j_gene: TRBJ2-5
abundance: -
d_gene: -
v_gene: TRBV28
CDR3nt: TGTGCCAGCAGTTACTCCGCGGGGGCAGAGACCCAGTACTTC
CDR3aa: CASSYSAGAETQYF

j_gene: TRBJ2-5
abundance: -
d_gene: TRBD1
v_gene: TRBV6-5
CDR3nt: TGTGCCAGCAGTTTCACTTTACAGGGGGCGGGAGAGACCCAGTACTTC
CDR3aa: CASSFTLQGAGETQYF

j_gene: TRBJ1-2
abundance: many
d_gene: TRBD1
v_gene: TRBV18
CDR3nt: TGTGCCAGCTCACCAGACGGACAGGGTTTTTGCACCTTC
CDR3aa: CASSPDGQGFCTF

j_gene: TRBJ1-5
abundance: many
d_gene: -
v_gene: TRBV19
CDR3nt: TGTGCCAGTAGTTTACAAGGTCAGCCCCAGCATTTT
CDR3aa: CASSLQGQPQHF

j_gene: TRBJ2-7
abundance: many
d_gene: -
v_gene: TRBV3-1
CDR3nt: TGTGCCAGCAGCCAAGTAGCGCTTACCTACGAGCAGTACTTC
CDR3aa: CASSQVALTYEQYF

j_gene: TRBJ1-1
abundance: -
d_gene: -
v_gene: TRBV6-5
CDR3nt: TGTGCCAGCAGTCTACAGGGCCGTGTGACTGAAGCTTTCTTT
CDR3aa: CASSLQGRVTEAFF

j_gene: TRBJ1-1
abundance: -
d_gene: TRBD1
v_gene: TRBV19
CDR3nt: TGTGCCAGTAGTAACAGGGGGGTCACTGAAGCTTTCTTT
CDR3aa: CASSNRGVTEAFF

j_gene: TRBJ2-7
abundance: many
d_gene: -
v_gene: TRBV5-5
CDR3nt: TGTGCCAGCAGCCCCGCCCTCCAGACGAACTACGAGCAGTACTTC
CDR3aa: CASSPALQTNYEQYF

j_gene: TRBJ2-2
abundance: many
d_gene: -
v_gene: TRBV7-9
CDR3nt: TGTGCCAGCAGCTTAGCACCTCTTTCGGGGGAGCTGTTTTTT
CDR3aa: CASSLAPLSGELFF

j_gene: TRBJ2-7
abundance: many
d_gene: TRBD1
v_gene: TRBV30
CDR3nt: TGTGCCTGGAGTGTACGTGTGGAGGACAGGGGGAAAGAGCAGTACTTC
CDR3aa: CAWSVRVEDRGKEQYF

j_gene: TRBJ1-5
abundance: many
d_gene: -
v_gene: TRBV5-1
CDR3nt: TGCGCCAGCAGCTTGGAACCACAAGATGGCAATCAGCCCCAGCATTTT
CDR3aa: CASSLEPQDGNQPQHF

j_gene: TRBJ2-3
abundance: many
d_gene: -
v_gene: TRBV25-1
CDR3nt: TGTGCCAGCGGAAGAGGGCTTAACGGTGTAGATACGCAGTATTTT
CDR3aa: CASGRGLNGVDTQYF

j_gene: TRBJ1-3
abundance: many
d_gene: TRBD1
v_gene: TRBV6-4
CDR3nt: TGTGCCAGCAGTACCGCCGGGACAGGGCGCGGTGGAAACACCATATATTTT
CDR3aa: CASSTAGTGRGGNTIYF

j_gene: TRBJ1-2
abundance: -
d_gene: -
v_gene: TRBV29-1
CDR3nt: TGCAGCGTTCGGAGGGACTATGGCTACACCTTC
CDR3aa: CSVRRDYGYTF

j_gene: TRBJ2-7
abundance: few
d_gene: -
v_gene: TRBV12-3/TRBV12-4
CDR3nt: TGTGCCAGCAGTTTAGGGTTCCAGGGCTACGAGCAGTACTTC
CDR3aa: CASSLGFQGYEQYF

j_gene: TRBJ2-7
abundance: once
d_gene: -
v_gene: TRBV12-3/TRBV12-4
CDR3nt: TGTGCCAGCAGTTACGGAAATTTCTACGAGCAGTACTTC
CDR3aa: CASSYGNFYEQYF

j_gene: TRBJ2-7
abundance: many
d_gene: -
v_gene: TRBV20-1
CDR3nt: TGCAGTGCTAGTTCGGGAGTTGTCTACGAGCAGTACTTC
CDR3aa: CSASSGVVYEQYF

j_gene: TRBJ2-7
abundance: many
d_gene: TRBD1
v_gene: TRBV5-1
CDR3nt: TGCGCCAGCAGCTTGGAGGGGACAGCGAGCTCCTACGAGCAGTACTTC
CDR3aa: CASSLEGTASSYEQYF

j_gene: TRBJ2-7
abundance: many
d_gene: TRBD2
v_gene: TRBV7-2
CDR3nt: TGTGCCAGCAGCTTGTGGGACTACTCCTACGAGCAGTACTTC
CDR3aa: CASSLWDYSYEQYF

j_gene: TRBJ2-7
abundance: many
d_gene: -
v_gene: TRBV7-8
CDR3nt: TGTGCCAGCAGCCCCCACCCTAGCGACAGCAATCACTCCTACGAGCAGTACTTC
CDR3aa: CASSPHPSDSNHSYEQYF

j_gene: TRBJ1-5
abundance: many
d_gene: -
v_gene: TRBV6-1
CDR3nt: TGTGCCAGCATCGGGACCATTAGCAATCAGCCCCAGCATTTT
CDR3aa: CASIGTISNQPQHF

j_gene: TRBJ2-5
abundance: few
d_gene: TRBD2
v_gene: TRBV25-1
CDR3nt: TGTGCCAGCAGACGCCTAGCGGGAGAGACCCAGTACTTC
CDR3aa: CASRRLAGETQYF

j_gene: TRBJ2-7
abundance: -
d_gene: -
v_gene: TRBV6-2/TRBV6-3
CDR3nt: TGTGCCAGCACCATCCGGGACTACGAGCAGTACTTC
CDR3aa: CASTIRDYEQYF

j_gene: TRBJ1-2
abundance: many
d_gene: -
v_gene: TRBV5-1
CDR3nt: TGCGCCAGCAGCTTGGACGGATTTTATGGCTACACCTTC
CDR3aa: CASSLDGFYGYTF

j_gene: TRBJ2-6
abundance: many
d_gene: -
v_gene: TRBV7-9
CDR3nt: TGTGCCAGCAGCTCCATATCTGGGGCCAACGTCCTGACTTTC
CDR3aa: CASSSISGANVLTF

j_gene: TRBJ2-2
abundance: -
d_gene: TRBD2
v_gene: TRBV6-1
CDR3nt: TGTGCCAGCAGTCTCATTCTAGCGGGAGGGGCTGGGGAGCTGTTTTTT
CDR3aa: CASSLILAGGAGELFF

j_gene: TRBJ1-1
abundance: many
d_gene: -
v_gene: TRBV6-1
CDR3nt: TGTGCCAGCAGTCGCACGGATGGGACTGAAGCTTTCTTT
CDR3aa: CASSRTDGTEAFF

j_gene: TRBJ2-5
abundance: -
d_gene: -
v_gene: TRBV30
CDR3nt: TGTGCCTGGAGTGTACTTGGACAGTTCCAAGAGACCCAGTACTTC
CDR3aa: CAWSVLGQFQETQYF

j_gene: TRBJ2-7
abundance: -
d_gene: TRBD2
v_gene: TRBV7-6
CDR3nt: TGTGCCAGCAGCTCCACTAGCGTAGCCTACGAGCAGTACTTC
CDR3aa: CASSSTSVAYEQYF

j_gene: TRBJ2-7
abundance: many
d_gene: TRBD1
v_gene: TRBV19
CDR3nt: TGTGCCAGTAGTCCGACCGGACAGGGTGGTATATACGAGCAGTACTTC
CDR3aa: CASSPTGQGGIYEQYF

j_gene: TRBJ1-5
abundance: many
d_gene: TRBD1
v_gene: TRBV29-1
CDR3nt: TGCAGCGTAGACAGGGGAATCGGTCAGCCCCAGCATTTT
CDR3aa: CSVDRGIGQPQHF

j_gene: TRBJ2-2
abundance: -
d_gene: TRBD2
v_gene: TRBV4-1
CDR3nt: TGCGCCAGCAGCTCTCGACTAGCGGAGGACTATGGAGGGGAGCTGTTTTTT
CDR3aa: CASSSRLAEDYGGELFF